A single sample is the source of the 13 T cell receptor beta chains below, sequenced in a study of T cell responses to AZD1222 COVID-19 vaccine. The method was immunoSEQ multiplex PCR; TCRdb's version includes in-frame clones alone and lacks a portion of them. Counted here are about 130,000 clones, around 87% occurring once; the ten biggest clones make up 8% to 13%. The starting material was peripheral blood, obtained on day 0 of AZD1222 vaccination. Every receptor here comes from an adult in good health.

V gene TRBV6-1 combines with J gene TRBJ2-7; 14 bases match TRBD2. Germline CDR1 and CDR2: MNHNS and SASEGT. V lost 3 bases to trimming and J lost 0 bases; unmatched junction nucleotides: 4. CDR3 length: 17 residues. CDR3 sequence reads: CASSEVGLAGDSYEQYF. In DNA, the CDR3 is TGTGCCAGCAGTGAGGTGGGACTAGCGGGGGACTCCTACGAGCAGTACTTC.

CDR3 protein: CASKDGGYYEQYF. CDR3 bases: TGTGCCAGCAAGGACGGGGGGTACTACGAGCAGTACTTC. The V call is TRBV2, the J call TRBJ2-7; 7 nucleotides line up with TRBD2. In germline, CDR1 is SNHLY, CDR2 FYNNEI. The ends lost 7 bases at V and 3 bases at J; junction bases unmatched: 6. The CDR3 consists of 13 residues.

V usage is TRBV7-2 and J usage is TRBJ2-1, with D possibly TRBD2 on 5 matching bases. Germline V CDR1 and CDR2: SGHTA, FQGNSA. The V end was cut by 3 bases, the J end by 1 base, with 7 bases between. CDR3 size: 14 residues. CDR3 nucleotide sequence: TGTGCCAGCAGCTTGGACTGGTCCTACAATGAGCAGTTCTTC. Translation: CASSLDWSYNEQFF.

The chain recombines TRBV7-2 with TRBJ1-1; D might be TRBD1 (5 bases). Germline V gives CDR1 SGHTA, CDR2 FQGNSA. The CDR3 runs to 13 residues. Trimming shortened V by 4 bases and J by 1 base, and 7 bases separated the two germline ends. CDR3 nucleotides: TGTGCCAGCAGCTGGGGCCAGAACACTGAAGCTTTCTTT. This gives the protein CASSWGQNTEAFF.

The chain employs TRBV7-2 and TRBJ1-5, with D unclear. This CDR3 is built from 13 residues. The germline V gene has CDR1 SGHTA and CDR2 FQGNSA. The V end lost 1 base, the J end lost 0 bases, and 1 base lay between the germline ends. CDR3 sequence reads: CASSLVSNQPQHF. CDR3 bases: TGTGCCAGCAGCTTAGTTAGCAATCAGCCCCAGCATTTT.

J is TRBJ1-2 and V is TRBV7-2; D possibly corresponds to TRBD1 (5 bases). CDR1 and CDR2 from the germline V gene are SGHTA and FQGNSA. The CDR3 totals 16 residues. V lost 6 bases and J lost 2, with 19 bases in between. The CDR3 reads CASRGLQASGNYGYTF. Written as DNA, the CDR3 is TGTGCCAGCAGAGGTTTACAGGCATCGGGCAACTATGGCTACACCTTC. Full variable domain (missing parts from reference TRBV7-2 and TRBJ1-2): GAGVSQSPSNKVTEKGKDVELRCDPISGHTALYWYRQSLGQGLEFLIYFQGNSAPDKSGLPSDRFSAERTGGSVSTLTIQRTQQEDSAVYLCASRGLQASGNYGYTFGSGTRLTVV.

A single count supports this clone. The chain joins TRBV6-5 to TRBJ1-2, with 7 nucleotides matching TRBD1. Trimming removed 9 bases from V and 7 bases from J; junction bases left unmatched: 11. Germline lookup yields CDR1 MNHEY and CDR2 SVGAGI. The CDR3 spans 13 residues. The CDR3 nucleotides are TGTGCCAGTCGTGACAGGGATCTGAGTGGCTACACCTTC. Encoded protein: CASRDRDLSGYTF.

V gene TRBV4-1 combines with J gene TRBJ1-5, with TRBD1 identical over 7 bases. The CDR3 covers 15 residues. CDR1 MGHRA and CDR2 YSYEKL come from the germline V gene. V shed 4 bases and J 1 base; nucleotides not matched to a gene: 4. CDR3 amino acids: CASSPRQGSNQPQHF. In nucleotides, the CDR3 is TGCGCCAGCAGCCCTCGACAGGGAAGCAATCAGCCCCAGCATTTT.

J is TRBJ2-1 and V is TRBV7-2; 10 bases line up with TRBD2. J lost 7 bases, V lost 2 bases, and 5 bases had no gene match. CDR1 and CDR2 (germline): SGHTA, FQGNSA. The CDR3 consists of 15 residues. The CDR3, as DNA: TGTGCCAGCAGCTTATCTAGCGGGAGTGGTAATGAGCAGTTCTTC. Its protein product is CASSLSSGSGNEQFF.

CDR3 DNA: TGTGCCAGCAGCTTAAAGGGGGGGGCTAACTATGGCTACACCTTC. It specifies CASSLKGGANYGYTF. The chain employs TRBV5-4 and TRBJ1-2; TRBD1 might be the D (6 bases). V was clipped by 2 bases and J by 0 bases, with 11 bases between them. The CDR3 sequence is 15 residues long. Germline CDR1 reads SGHNT; CDR2 reads YYREEE (reference sequence).

The CDR3 reads CASSQDPRGALNTEAFF. CDR3 in DNA: TGTGCCAGCAGCCAAGATCCCCGGGGAGCGTTGAACACTGAAGCTTTCTTT. The V and J genes are TRBV4-2 and TRBJ1-1; D ambiguous. Per the germline V gene, CDR1 is LGHNA and CDR2 is YNFKEQ. This CDR3 is 17 amino acids long. Between the trimmed V and J ends, which lost 0 bases and 0 bases, there was a span of 14 bases.

V and J are TRBV18 and TRBJ1-6; tentative D call: TRBD1 (5 bases). The CDR3 is 16 amino acids. Germline assignment: CDR1 KGHSH and CDR2 LQKENI. V lost 2 bases, J lost 6 bases, and 14 bases lay in between. The DNA of the CDR3 is TGTGCCAGCTCACCAATGACGGGTGGGGGTAATTCACCCCTCCACTTT. Protein product: CASSPMTGGGNSPLHF.

The V and J genes are TRBV3-1 (or the pseudogene TRBV3-2) and TRBJ2-2; D may be TRBD2 (6 bases). The CDR3 covers 13 residues. The V gene lost 4 bases and the J gene lost 7 bases, with 10 bases spanning the gap. Germline V gives CDR1 LGHDT, CDR2 YNNKEL (reference sequence). Here the CDR3 DNA reads TGTGCCAGCAGCCTCGGGGGTAACGGGGAGCTGTTTTTT. Protein sequence: CASSLGGNGELFF.